This paragraph reports one TCR beta chain. This CDR3 spans 14 amino acids. Germline V gives CDR1 DFQATT, CDR2 SNEGSKA (reference sequence). The data were taken from a study of blood T cells in healthy people across ages. Healthy individuals of Caucasian origin from Russia, aged about 6 to 95, served as donors. The use of a sample-barcoded 5' primer and a J-beta primer mix characterized a second PCR of about 6 to 11 cycles. One entry per CDR3 protein results from TCRdb running MiXCR on the 5' RACE reads. This table has roughly 650,000 distinct CDR3 sequences, around 32% appearing once. This clonotype originated in a woman aged 80 or over in good health. The specimen was blood. The chain combines TRBV20-1 with TRBJ2-4; TRBD2 aligns across 9 bases. The closer fit of TRBJ2-7 to the DNA end suggests the J call may be wrong. CDR3 nucleotides: TGCAGTGCGACGACTAGCGGAACCTCCTACGAGCAGTACTTC. This encodes CSATTSGTSYEQYF.